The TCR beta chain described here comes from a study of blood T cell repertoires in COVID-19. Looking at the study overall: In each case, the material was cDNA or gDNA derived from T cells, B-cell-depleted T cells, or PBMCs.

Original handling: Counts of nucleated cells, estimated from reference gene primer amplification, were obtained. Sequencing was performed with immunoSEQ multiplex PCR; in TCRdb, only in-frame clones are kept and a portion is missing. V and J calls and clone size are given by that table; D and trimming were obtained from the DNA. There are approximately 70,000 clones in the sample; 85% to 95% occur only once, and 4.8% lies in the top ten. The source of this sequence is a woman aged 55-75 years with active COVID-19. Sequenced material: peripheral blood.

The CDR3 sequence: CASSPPGHIYEQYF. Written as DNA, the CDR3 is TGTGCCAGCAGTCCCCCGGGACATATCTACGAGCAGTACTTC. J is TRBJ2-7 and V is TRBV6-5, with a weak D call TRBD1 (6 bases). The CDR3 is made up of 14 amino acids. Germline lookup yields CDR1 MNHEY and CDR2 SVGAGI. V dropped 5 bases and J dropped 3 bases, with 14 bases sitting between them.